Below, one TCR beta chain is given with its context. No antigen is known for it. The CDR3 totals 19 residues. The germline V gene encodes CDR1 LGHDT and CDR2 YNNKEL (reference sequence). V shed 1 base and J shed 0 bases, with 19 bases lying between them. Libraries were prepared by immunoSEQ multiplex PCR; TCRdb keeps only in-frame clonotypes and omits some of them. Of some 95,000 clones detected, roughly 90% appear once; the ten largest clones hold 9% to 14%. Both about-4-week and about-12-week second-dose recipients were combined. The data stem from a study of T cell responses to AZD1222 COVID-19 vaccine. Study outcomes and limitations: Spike-specific TCRs gained breadth and depth after people received two AZD1222 doses. Baseline testing showed seropositivity in only a handful of AZD1222 recipients.

This TCR was recovered from an adult who received the AZD1222 COVID-19 vaccine. V usage is TRBV3-1 (or the pseudogene TRBV3-2) and J usage is TRBJ2-1; D possibly uses TRBD1 or TRBD2 (5 bases each). This material consisted of peripheral blood, taken 28 days after the second AZD1222 dose. The CDR3 nucleotides are TGTGCCAGCAGCCAAGGTCGGGGTCGGGACCGCTTCTCCTACAATGAGCAGTTCTTC. It yields the protein CASSQGRGRDRFSYNEQFF.